This T cell receptor (beta chain) came from a study of blood T cell repertoires in COVID-19. This CDR3 is built from 15 residues. Germline-derived CDR1 and CDR2 are ENHRY and SYGVKD. V shed 3 bases and J 4 bases; nucleotides not matched to a gene: 6. Original data processing: Amplification with reference gene primers provided the estimates of nucleated cell counts. The repertoire was sequenced with immunoSEQ multiplex PCR; TCRdb's copy has only in-frame clones and lacks some. The V and J calls and clone size come from that table; D and trimming were worked out from the DNA. The sample lists 95,000 to 150,000 clones, roughly 85% occurring once.

The TCR was taken from a man aged 40-55 years with acute or convalescent COVID-19. Sequenced material: peripheral blood. This chain uses TRBV10-3 with TRBJ1-1, with 9 bases fitting TRBD1. The CDR3 DNA is TGTGCCATCAGTGACGGACAGGGGTCAGGCACTGAAGCTTTCTTT. As protein: CAISDGQGSGTEAFF.